The clone carrying this TCR beta chain was observed a handful of times. Its specificity is unknown. This entry belongs to a study of cytomegalovirus exposure and HLA in healthy donors. Study summary: Unique TCRs numbering about 85 million, obtained from HLA-typed donors, made up an early data release. General observations from the study: More clonal expansion characterized HLA-associated TCR beta chains than equally common others in a later analysis.

This CDR3 is 13 amino acids long. Trimming pared 7 bases from V and 5 bases from J, leaving 12 bases between. Germline V gene data show CDR1 as MNHNY and CDR2 as SVGAGI (reference sequence). The study ran its PCR with 60 Vbeta and 13 Jbeta primers. Some clones are missing from TCRdb's copy, which holds only in-frame ones; the method was immunoSEQ multiplex PCR. The sample holds 150,000 to 200,000 clones, approximately 81% seen once. The J gene is TRBJ2-1, the V gene TRBV6-6; TRBD1 might be the D (6 bases). Sequencing was done on a sample of PBMCs. This receptor was identified in a woman aged 25 to 45 in good health and CMV-seronegative. The CDR3 coding sequence is TGTGCCAGCATTGTGACAGGACACAATGAGCAGTTCTTC. It codes for CASIVTGHNEQFF.